The next 8 T cell receptor beta chains were all read from a single sample in a study of blood T cell repertoires in COVID-19. Libraries were prepared by immunoSEQ multiplex PCR; TCRdb keeps only in-frame clonotypes and omits some of them. The sample gives about 270,000 clones, 75% to 90% of which show up once; about 4% is in the top ten. Sequencing was performed on PBMCs or T cells enriched from blood (not recorded which). These receptors all come from a woman aged 25 to 39 with acute COVID-19.

This clone was found once. The chain has TRBV5-1 and TRBJ2-3; 7 bases fit TRBD2. J lost 4 bases, V lost 0 bases, and 5 bases had no gene match. The CDR3 is 15 residues long. The germline V gene encodes CDR1 SGHRS and CDR2 YFSETQ. CDR3 in DNA: TGCGCCAGCAGCTTGGCAAGCGGGACGGCAGATACGCAGTATTTT. Translation: CASSLASGTADTQYF.

This clone was recorded only once. The chain uses TRBV9 and TRBJ2-4; maybe TRBD1 (5 bases). V shed 0 bases and J shed 6 bases, with 13 bases lying between them. Germline-derived CDR1 and CDR2 are SGDLS and YYNGEE. The CDR3 is 15 residues long. The CDR3 nucleotides read TGTGCCAGCAGCGTAGGGGCAGGGTCGGGAAACATTCAGTACTTC. This codes for CASSVGAGSGNIQYF.

This clone was counted a single time. V is TRBV5-1 and J is TRBJ2-1; perhaps TRBD2 as D (5 bases). Germline loops: CDR1 SGHRS, CDR2 YFSETQ. The CDR3 totals 14 residues. V shed 7 bases and J shed 5 bases, with 16 bases lying between them. CDR3 protein: CASGPGIAHNEQFF. The DNA of the CDR3 is TGCGCCAGCGGACCGGGGATCGCCCACAATGAGCAGTTCTTC.

V and J are TRBV5-4 and TRBJ2-7; D possibly corresponds to TRBD2 (7 bases). The CDR3 is 14 amino acids. Germline V gene lookup returns CDR1 SGHNT and CDR2 YYREEE (reference sequence). Trimming left V 3 bases short and J 5 bases short, with 15 bases between. The CDR3 DNA reads as TGTGCCAGCAGCTCTAGGGGGGGTTCCCACGAGCAGTACTTC. Amino acid sequence: CASSSRGGSHEQYF. The full variable domain, with the rest looked up from reference TRBV5-4 and TRBJ2-7, is ETGVTQSPTHLIKTRGQQVTLRCSSQSGHNTVSWYQQALGQGPQFIFQYYREEENGRGNFPPRFSGLQFPNYSSELNVNALELDDSALYLCASSSRGGSHEQYFGPGTRLTVT.

This clone was counted a single time. The V gene is TRBV11-2, the J gene TRBJ1-1, with TRBD1 identical over 7 bases. V dropped 6 bases and J dropped 0; count of bases not matched to a gene: 19. The CDR3 loop spans 19 amino acids. Germline V gives CDR1 SGHAT, CDR2 FQNNGV. The CDR3 DNA is TGTGCCAGCAGTTTTCGACAGGGCCTTCCTATACTCTTGAACACTGAAGCTTTCTTT. Translating gives CASSFRQGLPILLNTEAFF.

The table lists this clone with a few counts. The rearrangement links TRBV19 to TRBJ2-7, with no clear D. Trimming took off 5 bases at V and 5 bases at J, with 19 bases between the two ends. CDR3 length: 15 amino acids. CDR1 and CDR2 (germline): LNHDA, SQIVND (reference sequence). The CDR3 sequence: CASSRIGLQLDEQYF. CDR3 nucleotides: TGTGCCAGTAGTCGGATTGGGCTACAGCTCGACGAGCAGTACTTC.

The chain links TRBV7-3 to TRBJ2-2, with D possibly matching TRBD1 (6 bases). CDR3 length: 16 residues. V lost 2 bases and J lost 4, with 14 bases in between. Germline V gene sequence: CDR1 SGHTA, CDR2 FQGTGA. The CDR3 nucleotides read TGTGCCAGCAGCTTATTCGCGACAGGCGCCACCGGGGAGCTGTTTTTT. Protein product: CASSLFATGATGELFF.

The chain employs TRBV5-1 and TRBJ2-3; 7 bases match TRBD1. The V gene end was trimmed by 0 bases and the J gene end by 4 bases; junction bases not matched to a gene: 5. Germline assignment: CDR1 SGHRS and CDR2 YFSETQ. This CDR3 has 15 residues. The chain's CDR3 is CASSLDQGVSDTQYF. The CDR3 bases are TGCGCCAGCAGCTTGGATCAGGGGGTTTCAGATACGCAGTATTTT. The variable domain in full, with the rest retrieved from reference TRBV5-1 and TRBJ2-3, is KAGVTQTPRYLIKTRGQQVTLSCSPISGHRSVSWYQQTPGQGLQFLFEYFSETQRNKGNFPGRFSGRQFSNSRSEMNVSTLELGDSALYLCASSLDQGVSDTQYFGPGTRLTVL.